Detailed here is one T cell receptor (beta chain). The data belong to a study of blood T cell repertoires in COVID-19. Germline assignment: CDR1 MNHNS and CDR2 SASEGT. V was pared by 1 base and J by 5 bases, with 8 bases between. The CDR3 is 13 amino acids. TCRdb's table, derived via immunoSEQ multiplex PCR, lists solely in-frame clones and lacks some. The data contain under 200,000 clones, roughly 90% of them singletons. Source material: peripheral blood. This TCR came from a man between 60 and 70 years old with acute or convalescent COVID-19. The chain is built from TRBV6-1 and TRBJ1-2, with D perhaps TRBD1 (6 bases). CDR3 residues: CASSEGTAYGYTF. The DNA for the CDR3 is TGTGCCAGCAGTGAAGGGACAGCTTATGGCTACACCTTC.